The table lists the clone carrying this T cell receptor (beta chain) with a few counts. Antigen specificity is unknown. Using its own MiXCR run on the 5' RACE reads, TCRdb lists one record per CDR3 protein. The sample shows approximately 550,000 distinct CDR3 sequences, more than 9.5% of them seen only once. The source of the sample is a study of CD8 T cells in ankylosing spondylitis. Regarding the study as a whole: Those disease-linked clones were CD8+; they were also relatively rare in peripheral blood. Reportedly, matched ankylosing spondylitis synovial fluid was significantly enriched for disease-linked clones. Blood from ankylosing spondylitis patients appeared to carry a characteristic roughly 8-variant TCR beta motif.

CDR3 length: 16 residues. Trimming took 4 bases from V and 4 from J; bases not matched to a gene: 7. Germline-derived CDR1 and CDR2 are SGHDN and FVKESK. The chain recombines TRBV14 with TRBJ2-3, with TRBD2 identical over 11 bases. This TCR was sampled from a male donor with ankylosing spondylitis. Sequences were obtained from blood, either unsorted or a sorted T cell fraction (not recorded which). The CDR3 sequence is CASSPRRLAGPDTQYF. CDR3 nucleotide sequence: TGTGCCAGCAGCCCAAGGAGACTAGCGGGACCAGATACGCAGTATTTT.